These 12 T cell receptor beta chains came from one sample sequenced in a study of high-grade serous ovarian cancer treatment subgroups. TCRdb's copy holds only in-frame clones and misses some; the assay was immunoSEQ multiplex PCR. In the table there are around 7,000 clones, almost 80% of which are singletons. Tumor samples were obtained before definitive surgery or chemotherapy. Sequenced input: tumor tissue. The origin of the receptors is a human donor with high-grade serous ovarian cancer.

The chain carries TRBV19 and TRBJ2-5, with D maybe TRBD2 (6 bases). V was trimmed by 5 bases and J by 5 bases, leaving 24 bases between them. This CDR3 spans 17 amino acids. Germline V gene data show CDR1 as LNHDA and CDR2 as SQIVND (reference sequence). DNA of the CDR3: TGTGCCAGTAGTGTGCCGTCATTTACGGGGGACGGGGAGACCCAGTACTTC. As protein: CASSVPSFTGDGETQYF.

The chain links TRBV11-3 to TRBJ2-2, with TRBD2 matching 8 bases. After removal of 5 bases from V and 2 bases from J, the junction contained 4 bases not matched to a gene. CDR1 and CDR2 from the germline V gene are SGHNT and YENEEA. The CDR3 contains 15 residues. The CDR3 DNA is TGTGCCAGCAGCCCAGGGACTAGAAACACCGGGGAGCTGTTTTTT. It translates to CASSPGTRNTGELFF.

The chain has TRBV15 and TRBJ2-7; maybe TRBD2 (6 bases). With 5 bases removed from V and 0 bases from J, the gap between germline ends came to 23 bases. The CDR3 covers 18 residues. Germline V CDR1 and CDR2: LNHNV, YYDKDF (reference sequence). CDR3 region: CATSQNKPGDSISYEQYF. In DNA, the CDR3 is TGTGCCACCAGCCAAAACAAACCGGGAGACAGTATCTCCTACGAGCAGTACTTC.

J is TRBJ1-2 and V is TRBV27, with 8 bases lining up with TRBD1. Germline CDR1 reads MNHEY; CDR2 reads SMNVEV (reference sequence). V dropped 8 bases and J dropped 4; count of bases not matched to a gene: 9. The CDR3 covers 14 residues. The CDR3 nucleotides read TGTGCCAGCGCCACAGGGGGACCTTTCTATGGCTACACCTTC. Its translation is CASATGGPFYGYTF.

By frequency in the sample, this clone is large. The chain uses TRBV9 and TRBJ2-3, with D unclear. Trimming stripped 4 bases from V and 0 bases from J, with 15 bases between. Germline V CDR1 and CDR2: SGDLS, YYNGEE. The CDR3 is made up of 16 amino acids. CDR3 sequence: CASSPAQSTSTDTQYF. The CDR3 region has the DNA TGTGCCAGCAGCCCCGCACAGTCTACTAGCACAGATACGCAGTATTTT.

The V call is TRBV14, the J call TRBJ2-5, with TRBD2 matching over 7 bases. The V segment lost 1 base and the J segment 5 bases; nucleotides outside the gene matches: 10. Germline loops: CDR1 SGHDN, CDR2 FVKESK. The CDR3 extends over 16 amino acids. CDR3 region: CASSQARISGRETQYF. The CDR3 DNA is TGTGCCAGCAGCCAAGCAAGAATATCCGGGAGGGAGACCCAGTACTTC.

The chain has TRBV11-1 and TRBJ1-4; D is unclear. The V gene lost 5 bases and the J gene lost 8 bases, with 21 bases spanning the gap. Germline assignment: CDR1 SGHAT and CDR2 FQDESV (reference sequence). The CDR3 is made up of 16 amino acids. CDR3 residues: CASSTPPGSGEEKLFF. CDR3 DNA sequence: TGTGCCAGCAGCACCCCCCCCGGGTCCGGCGAAGAAAAACTGTTTTTT.

CDR3 DNA: TGTGCCAGCAGCGTAGGTTCTAGCGGGGGGTACACAGATACGCAGTATTTT. Its translation is CASSVGSSGGYTDTQYF. V is TRBV9 and J is TRBJ2-3; 11 bases line up with TRBD2. V was pared by 0 bases and J by 2 bases, with 5 bases of the junction left unmatched. The CDR3 totals 17 residues. Germline loops: CDR1 SGDLS, CDR2 YYNGEE.

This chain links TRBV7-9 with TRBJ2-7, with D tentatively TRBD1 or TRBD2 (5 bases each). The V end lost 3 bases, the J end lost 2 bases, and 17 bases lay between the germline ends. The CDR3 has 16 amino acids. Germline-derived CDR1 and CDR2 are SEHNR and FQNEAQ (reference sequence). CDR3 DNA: TGTGCCAGCAGCTTGGGGACGGACGTTTTTCCCTACGAGCAGTACTTC. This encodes CASSLGTDVFPYEQYF.

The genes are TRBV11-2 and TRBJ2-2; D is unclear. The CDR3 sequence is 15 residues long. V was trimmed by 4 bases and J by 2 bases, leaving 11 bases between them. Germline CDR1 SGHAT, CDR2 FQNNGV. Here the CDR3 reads CASSYRQLNTGELFF. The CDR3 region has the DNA TGTGCCAGCAGCTACCGTCAGCTAAACACCGGGGAGCTGTTTTTT. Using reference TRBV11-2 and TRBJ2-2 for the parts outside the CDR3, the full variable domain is EAGVAQSPRYKIIEKRQSVAFWCNPISGHATLYWYQQILGQGPKLLIQFQNNGVVDDSQLPKDRFSAERLKGVDSTLKIQPAKLEDSAVYLCASSYRQLNTGELFFGEGSRLTVL.

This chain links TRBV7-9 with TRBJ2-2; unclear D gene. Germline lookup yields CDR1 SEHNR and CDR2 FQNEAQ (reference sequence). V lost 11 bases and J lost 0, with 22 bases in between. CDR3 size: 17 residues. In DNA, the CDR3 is TGTGCCCCAGTCCGCTCTCCAGATCCTTCGAACACCGGGGAGCTGTTTTTT. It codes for CAPVRSPDPSNTGELFF. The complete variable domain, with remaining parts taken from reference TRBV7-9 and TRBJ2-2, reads DTGVSQNPRHKITKRGQNVTFRCDPISEHNRLYWYRQTLGQGPEFLTYFQNEAQLEKSRLLSDRFSAERPKGSFSTLEIQRTEQGDSAMYLCAPVRSPDPSNTGELFFGEGSRLTVL.

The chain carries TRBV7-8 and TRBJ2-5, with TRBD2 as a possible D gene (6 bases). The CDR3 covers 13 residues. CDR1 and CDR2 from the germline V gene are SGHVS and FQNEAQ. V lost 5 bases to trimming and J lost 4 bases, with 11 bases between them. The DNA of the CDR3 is TGTGCCAGCAGCCGACTAGTAACAGAGACCCAGTACTTC. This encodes CASSRLVTETQYF.